The sequence of this T cell receptor (beta chain) was determined in a study of cytomegalovirus exposure and HLA in healthy donors. Study-level information: Earlier sequencing of 150 million to 200 million T cells yielded 120 million or so unique TCR beta sequences.

Vbeta (60) and Jbeta (13) primers were used in the PCR. Only in-frame clones appear in the TCRdb table, and some are missing; sequencing was by immunoSEQ multiplex PCR. The sample gives about 81,000 clones, around 80% of which show up once; 3% is in the top ten. Findings and caveats of the study: Later analysis found that TCR beta chains associated with HLA were more clonally expanded than other, equally common chains. In a later analysis, about 17,000 TCR beta sequences were associated with HLA alleles at 0.05 false discovery rate. The authors excluded some V segments, including TRBV6-2 and TRBV6-3, as indistinguishable.

The CDR3 has 14 amino acids. The sample holds one count of this clone. What it binds is unknown. The sequence was obtained from a man aged 45-65 years in good health and CMV-seropositive. Sequenced sample: PBMCs. V gene TRBV21-1 combines with J gene TRBJ2-1; the D segment call TRBD1 is taken from the table without a DNA check. TRBV21-1 is labeled a pseudogene. The CDR3 sequence: CATKKHQSYNEQFF. The DNA of the CDR3 is TGTGCCACCAAGAAACACCAATCCTACAATGAGCAGTTCTTC.